Following are 16 T cell receptor beta chains from one sample sequenced in a study of blood T cell repertoires in COVID-19. TCRdb keeps only in-frame clones here, not all; method: immunoSEQ multiplex PCR. The sample yields about 140,000 clones, 87% seen once. Sequencing was done on a sample of PBMCs or T cells enriched from blood (not recorded which). The receptors stem from a man in his fifties or sixties who had recovered from COVID-19.

A word on this clone: This same CDR3 is encoded by further DNA sequences in the sample. This chain connects TRBV18 to TRBJ1-3, with D possibly being TRBD1 (6 bases). Trimming pared 3 bases from V and 4 bases from J, leaving 10 bases between. The CDR3 extends over 14 amino acids. The germline CDR1 and CDR2 sequences are KGHSH and LQKENI. The CDR3 DNA sequence: TGTGCCAGCTCACCTTCAGGGGCAGGAAACACCATATATTTT. It specifies CASSPSGAGNTIYF.

This clone was seen a single time. The chain employs TRBV18 and TRBJ2-1; possible D gene TRBD2, 6 bases. Germline CDR1 KGHSH, CDR2 LQKENI. This CDR3 spans 18 amino acids. V shed 2 bases and J shed 6 bases, with 23 bases lying between them. The CDR3 bases are TGTGCCAGCTCACCAGCAACTATTAAGCGGGCTCCCACCAATGAGCAGTTCTTC. Translating it yields CASSPATIKRAPTNEQFF.

This clone showed up just once. The chain recombines TRBV10-1 with TRBJ2-7, with 9 nucleotides matching TRBD2. CDR3 length equals 16 residues. The V segment lost 5 bases and the J segment 3 bases; nucleotides outside the gene matches: 11. The germline V gene encodes CDR1 WNHNN and CDR2 SYGVQD (reference sequence). The CDR3 is CASSSSSGRSIYEQYF. Written as DNA, the CDR3 is TGCGCCAGCAGTTCCAGTAGCGGGAGAAGTATCTACGAGCAGTACTTC.

V gene TRBV28 combines with J gene TRBJ1-1; 7 bases agree with TRBD1. The CDR3 is 15 amino acids. Germline trimming cut 5 bases from V and 4 bases from J; bases unmatched to any gene: 10. CDR1 and CDR2 from the germline V gene are MDHEN and SYDVKM. Written as DNA, the CDR3 is TGTGCCAGCAGTAGGACCTCAGGGGGAGGCACTGAAGCTTTCTTT. It encodes CASSRTSGGGTEAFF.

The chain uses TRBV9 and TRBJ1-1; a possible D gene is TRBD1 (5 bases). The CDR3 is 14 amino acids. V lost 0 bases and J lost 6, with 12 bases in between. Germline V CDR1 and CDR2: SGDLS, YYNGEE. The CDR3 DNA reads as TGTGCCAGCAGCGTAGGGCCGGGGGTCTCTGAAGCTTTCTTT. Encoded protein: CASSVGPGVSEAFF.

CDR3 coding DNA: TGTGCCAGCTCATCCCCTCAAGGAGAAGTTGAGCAGTTCTTC. Protein: CASSSPQGEVEQFF. The chain carries TRBV18 and TRBJ2-1, with D unclear. The CDR3 consists of 14 residues. V was trimmed by 5 bases and J by 9 bases, leaving 17 bases between them. Germline CDR1 KGHSH, CDR2 LQKENI.

The gene calls are TRBV6-5 and TRBJ2-1; D gene ambiguous. CDR3 size: 11 residues. CDR1 is MNHEY and CDR2 is SVGAGI in the germline V gene. V lost 6 bases to trimming and J lost 13 bases, with 13 bases between them. The CDR3 here is CASRGPLVQFF. Written as DNA, the CDR3 is TGTGCCAGCAGGGGCCCGCTGGTTCAGTTCTTC.

This clone appeared a few times. V gene TRBV29-1 combines with J gene TRBJ1-1; tentatively, D is TRBD1 (6 bases). The CDR3 consists of 14 residues. The germline V and J ends were trimmed by 7 bases and 0 bases, with 15 bases remaining between them. Germline CDR1 and CDR2: SQVTM and ANQGSEA. CDR3 bases: TGCAGCGGAAGCAGGGGTAGGATGAACACTGAAGCTTTCTTT. It codes for CSGSRGRMNTEAFF.

This chain links TRBV10-1 with TRBJ1-5; D call uncertain. The CDR3 covers 13 residues. Germline V gives CDR1 WNHNN, CDR2 SYGVQD (reference sequence). V dropped 3 bases and J dropped 7 bases, with 10 bases sitting between them. The CDR3 DNA reads TGCGCCAGCAGTGATGTCCCGGGACAGCCCCAGCATTTT. Protein sequence: CASSDVPGQPQHF.

The table lists this clone with a count of one. This chain connects TRBV11-3 to TRBJ2-1, with D maybe TRBD2 (6 bases). V lost 7 bases to trimming and J lost 9 bases, with 19 bases between them. Germline CDR1 SGHNT, CDR2 YENEEA. This CDR3 is 14 amino acids long. CDR3 DNA: TGTGCCAGCACACGAACGGGAGATTTGGGTGAGCAGTTCTTC. Translated, it gives CASTRTGDLGEQFF.

The rearrangement uses TRBV19 and TRBJ2-1, with D tentatively TRBD2 (6 bases). Germline assignment: CDR1 LNHDA and CDR2 SQIVND (reference sequence). This CDR3 is 13 amino acids long. The V gene lost 10 bases and the J gene lost 4 bases, with 14 bases spanning the gap. This CDR3 is CATGLRIYNEQFF. The CDR3 DNA reads as TGTGCCACCGGACTAAGGATTTACAATGAGCAGTTCTTC.

The V call is TRBV18, the J call TRBJ1-1; perhaps TRBD1 as D (6 bases). Looked up from germline, CDR1 is KGHSH and CDR2 is LQKENI. The germline V and J ends were trimmed by 2 bases and 7 bases, with 8 bases remaining between them. This CDR3 has 12 residues. Here the CDR3 reads CASSPGGSEAFF. CDR3 nucleotide sequence: TGTGCCAGCTCACCAGGGGGCAGTGAAGCTTTCTTT.

The chain employs TRBV7-2 and TRBJ1-5; D not resolved. The germline V and J ends were trimmed by 1 base and 7 bases, with 5 bases remaining between them. Germline CDR1 and CDR2: SGHTA and FQGNSA. CDR3 length: 12 amino acids. The CDR3 is CASSLELQPQHF. The CDR3 DNA follows: TGTGCCAGCAGCTTAGAACTCCAGCCCCAGCATTTT.

The sample holds a few counts of this clone. This chain uses TRBV5-1 with TRBJ1-3; no reliable D call. With 4 bases removed from V and 4 bases from J, the gap between germline ends came to 15 bases. Germline CDR1 reads SGHRS; CDR2 reads YFSETQ. This CDR3 has 15 amino acids. The CDR3 nucleotides read TGCGCCAGCAGCATCGGGCCCTCGGGAGGAAACACCATATATTTT. Translated, it gives CASSIGPSGGNTIYF.

The gene calls are TRBV2 and TRBJ2-2, with 9 bases aligning to TRBD1. The junction had 4 bases not matched to a gene; V was cut back by 7 bases and J by 1 base. The CDR3 is 15 amino acids. The V gene's germline CDR1 is SNHLY and CDR2 FYNNEI. CDR3 in DNA: TGTGCCAGCACCCGACAGGGGGGGAACACCGGGGAGCTGTTTTTT. It encodes CASTRQGGNTGELFF.

The gene calls are TRBV5-1 and TRBJ2-3; D is uncertain. The germline V and J ends were trimmed by 4 bases and 0 bases, with 9 bases remaining between them. Germline V lookup: CDR1 SGHRS, CDR2 YFSETQ. The CDR3 extends over 14 amino acids. In DNA form, the CDR3 reads TGCGCCAGCAGCGGAGCGACTAGCACAGATACGCAGTATTTT. This translates into CASSGATSTDTQYF.